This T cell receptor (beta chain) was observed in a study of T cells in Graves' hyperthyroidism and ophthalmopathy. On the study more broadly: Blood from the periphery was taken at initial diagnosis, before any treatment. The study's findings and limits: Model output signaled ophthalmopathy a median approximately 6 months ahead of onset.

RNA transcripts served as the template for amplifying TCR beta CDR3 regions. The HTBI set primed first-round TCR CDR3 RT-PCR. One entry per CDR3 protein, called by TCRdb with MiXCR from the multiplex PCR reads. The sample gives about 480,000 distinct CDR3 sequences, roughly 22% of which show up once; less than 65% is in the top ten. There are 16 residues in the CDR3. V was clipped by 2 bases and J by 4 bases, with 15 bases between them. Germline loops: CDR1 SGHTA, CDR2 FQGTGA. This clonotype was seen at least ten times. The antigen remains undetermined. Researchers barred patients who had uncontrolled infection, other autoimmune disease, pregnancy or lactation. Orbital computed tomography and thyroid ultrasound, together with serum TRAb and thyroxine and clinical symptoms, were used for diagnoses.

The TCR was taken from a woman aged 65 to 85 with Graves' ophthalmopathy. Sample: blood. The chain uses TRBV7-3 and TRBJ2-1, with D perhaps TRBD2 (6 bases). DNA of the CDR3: TGTGCCAGCAGCTTAGCCGGGCGGGATGCGTACAATGAGCAGTTCTTC. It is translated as CASSLAGRDAYNEQFF.